This T cell receptor beta chain was identified during a study of type 1 regulatory T cells. Overall study context: An in vitro protocol generated T-allo10, a Tr1-enriched, alloantigen-specific CD4 T cell product.

The ends lost 2 bases at V and 3 bases at J; junction bases unmatched: 1. CDR3 length: 13 residues. TCRdb independently ran MiXCR on the reads; one entry per CDR3 protein. The top ten hold 2.2% of the sample, which has some 90,000 distinct CDR3 sequences, roughly a third seen once. Source material: CD4+ T cells, either the whole sample or a sorted fraction (not recorded which). The chain recombines TRBV12-3 or TRBV12-4 with TRBJ2-7; 7 bases are shared with TRBD1. This TCR was sampled from a human donor in good health. CDR3 sequence: CASSLRDSYEQYF. The CDR3 DNA follows: TGTGCCAGCAGTTTACGGGACAGCTACGAGCAGTACTTC.